A selection of T cell receptor beta chains follows, all from one sample in a study of blood T cell repertoires in COVID-19. Assay: immunoSEQ multiplex PCR; the TCRdb copy retains only in-frame clones and omits some. The sample yields fewer than 350,000 clones, roughly 90% seen once. Sequencing was done on a sample of peripheral blood. Every receptor here comes from a man aged 18 to 30 with active or convalescent COVID-19. Each CDR3 is given with its conserved first and last residue. The D gene is left open where the match is weak. Only part of the rows carry a size: once, few, many, or a class if the clone is expanded.

clone size: NA
CDR3 length: 14
J gene: TRBJ1-2
V gene: TRBV12-5
D gene: TRBD1
CDR3 protein: CASGEGAWGYGYTF
CDR3 DNA: TGTGCTAGTGGAGAGGGGGCTTGGGGCTATGGCTACACCTTC

clone size: NA
CDR3 length: 13
J gene: TRBJ1-2
V gene: TRBV5-5
D gene: NA
CDR3 protein: CASRRTANYGYTF
CDR3 DNA: TGTGCCAGCAGACGGACAGCTAACTATGGCTACACCTTC

clone size: NA
CDR3 length: 11
J gene: TRBJ2-3
V gene: TRBV24-1
D gene: NA
CDR3 protein: CATGSGDTQYF
CDR3 DNA: TGTGCCACCGGTTCGGGAGATACGCAGTATTTT

clone size: NA
CDR3 length: 12
J gene: TRBJ2-2
V gene: TRBV12-3/TRBV12-4
D gene: NA
CDR3 protein: CASSFNTGELFF
CDR3 DNA: TGTGCCAGCAGTTTCAATACCGGGGAGCTGTTTTTT

clone size: NA
CDR3 length: 16
J gene: TRBJ2-2
V gene: TRBV19
D gene: TRBD2
CDR3 protein: CARNTRRRGLPGELFF
CDR3 DNA: TGTGCCAGAAATACCCGCAGGCGGGGACTACCCGGGGAGCTGTTTTTT

clone size: NA
CDR3 length: 15
J gene: TRBJ1-1
V gene: TRBV7-8
D gene: TRBD1
CDR3 protein: CASSLPQGFGTEAFF
CDR3 DNA: TGTGCCAGCAGCTTACCACAGGGGTTCGGCACTGAAGCTTTCTTT

clone size: once
CDR3 length: 11
J gene: TRBJ1-2
V gene: TRBV12-3/TRBV12-4
D gene: NA
CDR3 protein: CASSSNRDYTF
CDR3 DNA: TGTGCCAGCAGTTCCAACAGGGACTACACCTTC

clone size: few
CDR3 length: 15
J gene: TRBJ2-2
V gene: TRBV11-2
D gene: TRBD1
CDR3 protein: CASRGNRGLTGELFF
CDR3 DNA: TGTGCCAGCAGGGGTAACAGGGGGCTGACCGGGGAGCTGTTTTTT

clone size: NA
CDR3 length: 15
J gene: TRBJ1-1
V gene: TRBV14
D gene: NA
CDR3 protein: CASSHGQSWNTEAFF
CDR3 DNA: TGTGCCAGCAGCCATGGACAGAGTTGGAACACTGAAGCTTTCTTT

clone size: NA
CDR3 length: 15
J gene: TRBJ1-1
V gene: TRBV18
D gene: NA
CDR3 protein: CASSPPSRAGTEAFF
CDR3 DNA: TGTGCCAGCTCACCACCGAGCAGGGCCGGCACTGAAGCTTTCTTT

clone size: NA
CDR3 length: 16
J gene: TRBJ1-2
V gene: TRBV10-3
D gene: NA
CDR3 protein: CAISESRGRLAYGYTF
CDR3 DNA: TGTGCCATCAGTGAGTCGCGGGGGAGGCTGGCCTATGGCTACACCTTC

clone size: NA
CDR3 length: 16
J gene: TRBJ2-2
V gene: TRBV7-6
D gene: TRBD2
CDR3 protein: CASSLGTSGYTGELFF
CDR3 DNA: TGTGCCAGCAGCTTAGGGACTAGCGGTTACACCGGGGAGCTGTTTTTT

clone size: NA
CDR3 length: 15
J gene: TRBJ1-6
V gene: TRBV14
D gene: TRBD1
CDR3 protein: CASSQGRQGNSPLHF
CDR3 DNA: TGTGCCAGCAGCCAGGGGCGACAGGGTAATTCACCCCTCCACTTT

clone size: NA
CDR3 length: 12
J gene: TRBJ2-3
V gene: TRBV5-1
D gene: NA
CDR3 protein: CASSLVEDTQYF
CDR3 DNA: TGCGCCAGCAGCTTGGTAGAGGATACGCAGTATTTT

clone size: NA
CDR3 length: 14
J gene: TRBJ1-1
V gene: TRBV2
D gene: TRBD1
CDR3 protein: CASSTSTGDHEAFF
CDR3 DNA: TGTGCCAGCAGTACCTCGACAGGGGATCATGAAGCTTTCTTT

clone size: NA
CDR3 length: 14
J gene: TRBJ2-1
V gene: TRBV7-9
D gene: NA
CDR3 protein: CASSPWQPPNEQFF
CDR3 DNA: TGTGCCAGCAGCCCCTGGCAACCGCCTAATGAGCAGTTCTTC

clone size: NA
CDR3 length: 13
J gene: TRBJ2-5
V gene: TRBV27
D gene: NA
CDR3 protein: CASGFGLQETQYF
CDR3 DNA: TGTGCCAGCGGATTCGGACTCCAAGAGACCCAGTACTTC

clone size: NA
CDR3 length: 15
J gene: TRBJ2-1
V gene: TRBV2
D gene: TRBD1
CDR3 protein: CASGSGTATYNEQFF
CDR3 DNA: TGTGCCAGCGGATCCGGGACAGCCACTTACAATGAGCAGTTCTTC

clone size: NA
CDR3 length: 14
J gene: TRBJ1-3
V gene: TRBV7-8
D gene: TRBD1
CDR3 protein: CASSLTGGGNTIYF
CDR3 DNA: TGTGCCAGCAGCTTGACAGGGGGTGGAAACACCATATATTTT

clone size: NA
CDR3 length: 15
J gene: TRBJ2-3
V gene: TRBV7-8
D gene: TRBD2
CDR3 protein: CASSPPGLRTDTQYF
CDR3 DNA: TGTGCCAGCAGCCCTCCGGGACTACGTACAGATACGCAGTATTTT

clone size: NA
CDR3 length: 15
J gene: TRBJ2-3
V gene: TRBV6-1
D gene: NA
CDR3 protein: CASSDRGLATDTQYF
CDR3 DNA: TGTGCCAGCAGTGACAGAGGTCTTGCCACAGATACGCAGTATTTT

clone size: NA
CDR3 length: 17
J gene: TRBJ2-5
V gene: TRBV6-6
D gene: TRBD1
CDR3 protein: CASSPTRGTGGKETQYF
CDR3 DNA: TGTGCCAGCAGTCCCACCCGCGGGACAGGGGGGAAAGAGACCCAGTACTTC

clone size: NA
CDR3 length: 14
J gene: TRBJ2-3
V gene: TRBV6-2/TRBV6-3
D gene: NA
CDR3 protein: CASSYSPALNTQYF
CDR3 DNA: TGTGCCAGCAGTTACTCCCCAGCGTTAAATACGCAGTATTTT

clone size: few
CDR3 length: 13
J gene: TRBJ1-1
V gene: TRBV5-1
D gene: NA
CDR3 protein: CASSLGGSLEAFF
CDR3 DNA: TGCGCCAGCAGCTTGGGTGGCTCGCTTGAAGCTTTCTTT

clone size: few
CDR3 length: 15
J gene: TRBJ1-6
V gene: TRBV5-4
D gene: NA
CDR3 protein: CASSLGPPGNSPLHF
CDR3 DNA: TGTGCCAGCAGCTTGGGACCCCCAGGGAATTCACCCCTCCACTTT

clone size: NA
CDR3 length: 16
J gene: TRBJ2-1
V gene: TRBV2
D gene: TRBD2
CDR3 protein: CASSEEMRGGRNEQFF
CDR3 DNA: TGTGCCAGCAGTGAAGAAATGCGGGGGGGCCGGAATGAGCAGTTCTTC

clone size: NA
CDR3 length: 11
J gene: TRBJ2-1
V gene: TRBV12-3/TRBV12-4
D gene: NA
CDR3 protein: CASSSYNEQFF
CDR3 DNA: TGTGCCAGCAGTAGTTACAATGAACAGTTCTTC

clone size: few
CDR3 length: 15
J gene: TRBJ2-1
V gene: TRBV15
D gene: TRBD1
CDR3 protein: CATSRGQGDSNEQFF
CDR3 DNA: TGTGCCACCAGCAGAGGACAGGGGGATAGCAATGAGCAGTTCTTC

clone size: NA
CDR3 length: 16
J gene: TRBJ2-3
V gene: TRBV9
D gene: NA
CDR3 protein: CASSVGGGHFTDTQYF
CDR3 DNA: TGTGCCAGCAGCGTGGGCGGGGGCCACTTCACAGATACGCAGTATTTT

clone size: NA
CDR3 length: 16
J gene: TRBJ1-4
V gene: TRBV12-5
D gene: TRBD1
CDR3 protein: CASGLVFAGQGLDLFF
CDR3 DNA: TGTGCTAGTGGTTTGGTATTTGCAGGACAGGGTTTGGATCTGTTTTTT

clone size: NA
CDR3 length: 16
J gene: TRBJ1-2
V gene: TRBV9
D gene: NA
CDR3 protein: CASSVDARGGNYGYTF
CDR3 DNA: TGTGCCAGCAGCGTAGACGCACGAGGGGGAAACTATGGCTACACCTTC

clone size: NA
CDR3 length: 16
J gene: TRBJ2-3
V gene: TRBV5-6
D gene: TRBD1
CDR3 protein: CASSWETGGIADTQYF
CDR3 DNA: TGTGCCAGCAGCTGGGAGACAGGGGGCATCGCAGATACGCAGTATTTT

clone size: NA
CDR3 length: 18
J gene: TRBJ1-5
V gene: TRBV6-2/TRBV6-3
D gene: TRBD1
CDR3 protein: CASSSPRGNLYSNQPQHF
CDR3 DNA: TGTGCCAGCAGTTCCCCCAGGGGGAACTTATATAGCAATCAGCCCCAGCATTTT

clone size: NA
CDR3 length: 17
J gene: TRBJ2-1
V gene: TRBV20-1
D gene: TRBD2
CDR3 protein: CSASTGLAGGTYNEQFF
CDR3 DNA: TGCAGTGCTAGTACCGGACTAGCGGGGGGAACCTACAATGAGCAGTTCTTC

clone size: NA
CDR3 length: 16
J gene: TRBJ2-2
V gene: TRBV19
D gene: NA
CDR3 protein: CASSINRDYPAGELFF
CDR3 DNA: TGTGCCAGTAGTATCAACAGGGATTACCCCGCCGGGGAGCTGTTTTTT

clone size: NA
CDR3 length: 12
J gene: TRBJ1-1
V gene: TRBV29-1
D gene: TRBD1
CDR3 protein: CSVEQGDAEAFF
CDR3 DNA: TGCAGCGTCGAACAGGGGGACGCTGAAGCTTTCTTT

clone size: once
CDR3 length: 13
J gene: TRBJ2-7
V gene: TRBV6-2/TRBV6-3
D gene: NA
CDR3 protein: CASSYSLSYEQYF
CDR3 DNA: TGTGCCAGCAGTTACTCACTATCCTACGAGCAGTACTTC

clone size: NA
CDR3 length: 13
J gene: TRBJ1-3
V gene: TRBV7-2
D gene: NA
CDR3 protein: CASSLGAAWTIYF
CDR3 DNA: TGTGCCAGCAGCTTAGGCGCCGCGTGGACCATATATTTT

clone size: NA
CDR3 length: 12
J gene: TRBJ2-3
V gene: TRBV6-5
D gene: NA
CDR3 protein: CASSLGPDTQYF
CDR3 DNA: TGTGCCAGCAGTCTAGGCCCAGATACGCAGTATTTT

clone size: NA
CDR3 length: 13
J gene: TRBJ1-1
V gene: TRBV10-2
D gene: NA
CDR3 protein: CASSTTGNTEAFF
CDR3 DNA: TGCGCCAGCAGTACGACAGGGAACACTGAAGCTTTCTTT

clone size: once
CDR3 length: 16
J gene: TRBJ2-7
V gene: TRBV7-6
D gene: NA
CDR3 protein: CASSPGAGAINYEQYF
CDR3 DNA: TGTGCCAGCAGCCCCGGGGCGGGGGCGATTAACTACGAGCAGTACTTC

clone size: NA
CDR3 length: 14
J gene: TRBJ2-1
V gene: TRBV2
D gene: TRBD2
CDR3 protein: CASSKGLAGNEQFF
CDR3 DNA: TGTGCCAGCAGTAAGGGACTAGCGGGCAATGAGCAGTTCTTC

clone size: NA
CDR3 length: 17
J gene: TRBJ1-2
V gene: TRBV10-2
D gene: TRBD1
CDR3 protein: CASSDLRTGRQGDGYTF
CDR3 DNA: TGCGCCAGCAGTGATCTCCGGACAGGGCGGCAAGGGGATGGCTACACCTTC

clone size: NA
CDR3 length: 15
J gene: TRBJ1-2
V gene: TRBV7-9
D gene: NA
CDR3 protein: CASSLETVPNYGYTF
CDR3 DNA: TGTGCCAGCAGCTTAGAGACAGTTCCTAACTATGGCTACACCTTC